This entry concerns a single T cell receptor (beta chain). Profiled with immunoSEQ multiplex PCR; TCRdb holds only in-frame clones, not every one. The sample lists around 61,000 clones, around 92% occurring once. The data belong to a study of cytomegalovirus exposure and HLA in healthy donors. J lost 4 bases, V lost 6 bases, and 4 bases had no gene match. The CDR3 covers 14 residues. Germline CDR1 reads SNHLY; CDR2 reads FYNNEI. The chain links TRBV2 to TRBJ2-3, with 10 bases identical to TRBD1. Sequenced sample: PBMCs. This receptor was taken from a man aged 18 to 29 in good health and CMV-seropositive. CDR3 region: CASSETGGADTQYF. The CDR3 region has the DNA TGTGCCAGCAGCGAGACAGGGGGCGCAGATACGCAGTATTTT.